This T cell receptor (beta chain) was recorded in a study of long-term antiretroviral therapy in people with HIV. This clone is deemed large. The run of the v3.0 immunoSEQ assay was at survey level. Generated by immunoSEQ multiplex PCR, the TCRdb table keeps only in-frame clones and is missing some. The sample contains 14,000 or so clones, approximately 91% of which appear only once. CDR3 length equals 16 residues. V was clipped by 6 bases and J by 4 bases, with 20 bases between them. Germline loops: CDR1 SNHLY, CDR2 FYNNEI. The starting material was unsorted PBMCs, obtained 6.2 years after starting antiretroviral therapy. The V gene is TRBV2, the J gene TRBJ2-3, with D possibly called TRBD1 or TRBD2 (5 bases each). The receptor comes from a man in his forties or fifties with HIV. The chain's CDR3 is CASRDLYGARADTQYF. The CDR3 coding sequence is TGTGCCAGCAGGGACCTATACGGGGCCCGGGCAGATACGCAGTATTTT.